The 30 T cell receptor beta chains reported below all come from one sample, sequenced in a study of cytomegalovirus exposure and HLA in healthy donors (dated by TCRdb to about 2017). The library was produced with the immunoSEQ multiplex PCR assay. The table comes from immuneACCESS by way of TCRdb, which keeps in-frame sequences with V and J called. Part of the clones is missing from these tables; in studies checked, under half for an unresolved V gene and the rest for unknown reasons. This sample is represented by some 59,000 clones; 75% to 90% of them were singletons. The top ten clonotypes cover 15% of the sample. The sequenced sample consisted of PBMCs. These receptors came from a woman younger than 30 in good health and CMV-seronegative.

The J gene is TRBJ2-3, the V gene TRBV11-2; TRBD1 matches at 7 bases. The V gene's germline CDR1 is SGHAT and CDR2 FQNNGV. This CDR3 region has 15 residues. With 5 bases clipped from V and 4 bases from J, the junction kept 9 bases outside the gene matches. The CDR3 bases are TGTGCCAGCAGCCCCCAGACAGGGTGGTCAGATACGCAGTATTTT. Translating gives CASSPQTGWSDTQYF.

This clone appeared a single time. The chain couples TRBV13 to TRBJ2-1; a weak D match, TRBD1 (6 bases). CDR1 is PRHDT, CDR2 FYEKMQ, per germline (reference sequence). V lost 5 bases, J lost 9 bases, and 11 bases lay in between. CDR3 length equals 12 residues. In nucleotides, the CDR3 is TGTGCCAGCAGCGTCACAGGGATTGAGCAGTTCTTC. Translating it yields CASSVTGIEQFF.

This clone was seen only once. The gene calls are TRBV2 and TRBJ2-2; D may be TRBD1 (6 bases). The length of the CDR3 is 13 residues. The ends were cut back, 2 bases at V and 5 bases at J, with 6 bases in the middle. Germline CDR1 reads SNHLY; CDR2 reads FYNNEI. CDR3 sequence reads: CASSEQGTGELFF. For the CDR3, the DNA is TGTGCCAGCAGTGAACAGGGGACCGGGGAGCTGTTTTTT.

The rearrangement uses TRBV5-1 and TRBJ2-3, with D maybe TRBD1 (7 bases). V was shortened by 4 bases and J by 1 base, with 13 bases between the two germline ends. The CDR3 contains 15 residues. Germline assignment: CDR1 SGHRS and CDR2 YFSETQ. The CDR3 DNA reads as TGCGCCAGCAGCGGAGGGGACAGACGCACAGATACGCAGTATTTT. Protein: CASSGGDRRTDTQYF.

The V gene is TRBV7-2, the J gene TRBJ2-5; 10 nucleotides line up with TRBD1. Germline V gene data show CDR1 as SGHTA and CDR2 as FQGNSA. The CDR3 covers 18 residues. Losses at the gene ends were 5 bases for V and 0 bases for J; bases not matched to a gene: 12. In DNA, the CDR3 is TGTGCCAGCAGCGCCGGGACAGGGGCCGGGGAGTACCAAGAGACCCAGTACTTC. Translation gives CASSAGTGAGEYQETQYF.

The chain has TRBV27 and TRBJ1-2; TRBD1 agrees at 11 bases. V lost 4 bases and J lost 10; bases outside the gene matches: 5. In germline, CDR1 is MNHEY, CDR2 SMNVEV (reference sequence). The CDR3 consists of 13 residues. The CDR3 is CASSWTGGADYTF. The CDR3 region has the DNA TGTGCCAGCAGTTGGACAGGGGGCGCGGACTACACCTTC.

The CDR3 DNA follows: TGTGCCAGCACCACTTGGGGGGGCTCCTATAATTCACCCCTCCACTTT. Its translation: CASTTWGGSYNSPLHF. The genes are TRBV5-6 and TRBJ1-6; TRBD1 might be the D (5 bases). The germline V gene encodes CDR1 SGHDT and CDR2 YYEEEE. The CDR3 has 16 residues. V was trimmed by 6 bases and J by 0 bases, leaving 13 bases between them.

The rearrangement joins TRBV11-1 to TRBJ2-1; 8 bases align to TRBD1. Germline V gene lookup returns CDR1 SGHAT and CDR2 FQDESV (reference sequence). Trimming cost V 3 bases and J 9 bases; bases outside gene matches: 10. This CDR3 has 15 residues. The CDR3 DNA sequence: TGTGCCAGCAGCTTTTCAGGGGGCGCGTTGGGTGAGCAGTTCTTC. This translates into CASSFSGGALGEQFF.

The chain combines TRBV5-1 with TRBJ2-3; 7 positions match TRBD2. The CDR3 has 15 amino acids. Germline CDR1 and CDR2: SGHRS and YFSETQ. The ends lost 0 bases at V and 0 bases at J; junction bases unmatched: 1. CDR3 sequence reads: CASSLGLASTDTQYF. CDR3 sequence (DNA): TGCGCCAGCAGCTTGGGACTAGCTAGCACAGATACGCAGTATTTT.

There are a few counts of this clone. The chain is built from TRBV9 and TRBJ1-2; D is possibly TRBD1 (6 bases). The CDR3 runs to 16 residues. V was shortened by 3 bases and J by 2 bases, with 17 bases between the two germline ends. The germline V gene has CDR1 SGDLS and CDR2 YYNGEE. CDR3 sequence (DNA): TGTGCCAGCAGCGGCCAGGGGTCCCCCTCCAACTATGGCTACACCTTC. Protein product: CASSGQGSPSNYGYTF.

This chain uses TRBV28 with TRBJ2-5; 11 bases match TRBD1. The V gene's germline CDR1 is MDHEN and CDR2 SYDVKM. The CDR3 length is 14 residues. V trimming: 5 bases; J trimming: 5 bases; junction bases outside the gene matches: 4. The CDR3 bases are TGTGCCAGCAGTGGCGGGACAGGGGGGGAGACCCAGTACTTC. Protein sequence: CASSGGTGGETQYF.

The V call is TRBV19, the J call TRBJ1-2, with 8 bases identical to TRBD1. Germline CDR1 is LNHDA and CDR2 is SQIVND (reference sequence). CDR3 length: 14 amino acids. V was clipped by 6 bases and J by 3 bases; unmatched bases: 6. In nucleotides, the CDR3 is TGTGCCAGTAGGAAGACAGGGGCGGACTATGGCTACACCTTC. It yields the protein CASRKTGADYGYTF.

The genes are TRBV7-9 and TRBJ1-2; D unclear. The CDR3 totals 15 residues. The ends were cut back, 4 bases at V and 8 bases at J, with 20 bases in the middle. Germline V CDR1 and CDR2: SEHNR, FQNEAQ (reference sequence). The CDR3 nucleotides read TGTGCCAGCAGCTCCTCTCCGAGGGAGGGAAAGGGCTACACCTTC. This codes for CASSSSPREGKGYTF. Together with reference TRBV7-9 and TRBJ1-2, the CDR3 gives the full variable domain: DTGVSQNPRHKITKRGQNVTFRCDPISEHNRLYWYRQTLGQGPEFLTYFQNEAQLEKSRLLSDRFSAERPKGSFSTLEIQRTEQGDSAMYLCASSSSPREGKGYTFGSGTRLTVV.

The rearrangement uses TRBV5-1 and TRBJ2-2, with 7 positions matching TRBD1. V dropped 0 bases and J dropped 5; count of bases not matched to a gene: 16. This CDR3 is 19 amino acids long. Germline V lookup: CDR1 SGHRS, CDR2 YFSETQ. The CDR3 reads CASSLAPMGTAVQTGELFF. The CDR3 region has the DNA TGCGCCAGCAGCTTGGCCCCTATGGGGACAGCGGTGCAAACCGGGGAGCTGTTTTTT.

In DNA form, the CDR3 reads TGTGCCTGGAGTGTACAGGCAGGGGGCTACAATGAGCAGTTCTTC. Its protein is CAWSVQAGGYNEQFF. The genes are TRBV30 and TRBJ2-1; 7 positions match TRBD1. Trimming removed 0 bases from V and 3 bases from J; junction bases left unmatched: 5. The CDR3 consists of 15 residues. Germline V gene data show CDR1 as GTSNPN and CDR2 as SVGIG (reference sequence).

The V call is TRBV7-2, the J call TRBJ1-5; D is ambiguous. V lost 5 bases, J lost 7 bases, and 15 bases lay in between. CDR1 and CDR2 (germline): SGHTA, FQGNSA. The CDR3 runs to 14 residues. CDR3 residues: CASSPRTGGQPQHF. DNA for the CDR3: TGTGCCAGCAGCCCACGGACGGGCGGGCAGCCCCAGCATTTT.

The chain carries TRBV29-1 and TRBJ2-7; D unresolved. This CDR3 spans 13 amino acids. Germline CDR1 and CDR2: SQVTM and ANQGSEA. Trimming shortened V by 4 bases and J by 0 bases, and 10 bases separated the two germline ends. As DNA, the CDR3 is TGCAGCGTTGCCGGGTTAAGCTCCTACGAGCAGTACTTC. This sequence encodes CSVAGLSSYEQYF.

The chain uses TRBV7-2 and TRBJ2-5; 7 nucleotides agree with TRBD1. The CDR3 has 14 amino acids. J gave up 6 bases and V 3 bases, and 7 bases lay outside the gene matches. The germline V gene encodes CDR1 SGHTA and CDR2 FQGNSA. CDR3 sequence reads: CASSLGTALKTQYF. The CDR3 coding sequence is TGTGCCAGCAGCTTGGGGACAGCACTAAAGACCCAGTACTTC. The entire variable domain, with the rest obtained from reference TRBV7-2 and TRBJ2-5, is as follows: GAGVSQSPSNKVTEKGKDVELRCDPISGHTALYWYRQSLGQGLEFLIYFQGNSAPDKSGLPSDRFSAERTGGSVSTLTIQRTQQEDSAVYLCASSLGTALKTQYFGPGTRLLVL.

The rearrangement joins TRBV30 to TRBJ1-5; D possibly corresponds to TRBD1 (5 bases). V lost 5 bases and J 7 bases, leaving 15 bases between the germline ends. CDR1 is GTSNPN, CDR2 SVGIG, per germline (reference sequence). CDR3 length: 13 residues. The CDR3 coding sequence is TGTGCCTGGGGCAACAATCAGGGACAGCCCCAGCATTTT. This encodes CAWGNNQGQPQHF.

CDR3 nucleotide sequence: TGCGCCAGCAGCTTGGACACCGCCTACGAGCAGTACTTC. Translation: CASSLDTAYEQYF. The chain joins TRBV5-1 to TRBJ2-7; D not certain. Trimming stripped 0 bases from V and 2 bases from J, with 6 bases between. The CDR3 is 13 residues long. Germline V lookup: CDR1 SGHRS, CDR2 YFSETQ.

This clone was seen just once. The genes are TRBV6-5 and TRBJ1-1; D is ambiguous. Germline CDR1 reads MNHEY; CDR2 reads SVGAGI. Trimming removed 2 bases from V and 0 bases from J, with 10 bases in between. This CDR3 spans 15 amino acids. The CDR3 DNA sequence: TGTGCCAGCAGTTACCAGGCCGGGATGAACACTGAAGCTTTCTTT. As protein: CASSYQAGMNTEAFF.

This clone was counted once. The chain recombines TRBV28 with TRBJ2-5; D is perhaps TRBD1 (6 bases). Trimming stripped 5 bases from V and 1 base from J, with 14 bases between. Germline CDR1 reads MDHEN; CDR2 reads SYDVKM. CDR3 size: 15 residues. For the CDR3, the DNA is TGTGCCAGCAGTCCACAGGGTTGGGTCCAAGAGACCCAGTACTTC. Its translation is CASSPQGWVQETQYF.

The CDR3 DNA is TGTGCCAGCAGCCATCCCGGGACTGGGATGAATGAGCAGTTCTTC. Protein product: CASSHPGTGMNEQFF. The gene calls are TRBV4-2 and TRBJ2-1, with D maybe TRBD2 (6 bases). V lost 3 bases and J 7 bases, leaving 16 bases between the germline ends. The CDR3 contains 15 residues. Germline V gene sequence: CDR1 LGHNA, CDR2 YNFKEQ.

The rearrangement links TRBV5-1 to TRBJ2-1; D unresolved. The V end was cut by 0 bases, the J end by 7 bases, with 14 bases between. CDR1 is SGHRS and CDR2 is YFSETQ in the germline V gene. The CDR3 spans 15 residues. The CDR3 is CASSLERSSWNEQFF. CDR3 DNA sequence: TGCGCCAGCAGCTTGGAAAGGAGCTCCTGGAATGAGCAGTTCTTC.

This clone is a singleton in its sample. The chain is built from TRBV14 and TRBJ2-1, with D uncertain. The V end lost 0 bases, the J end lost 11 bases, and 8 bases lay between the germline ends. Germline assignment: CDR1 SGHDN and CDR2 FVKESK. The CDR3 sequence is 12 residues long. This CDR3 reads CASSQDRAKQFF. CDR3 in DNA: TGTGCCAGCAGCCAAGATCGTGCGAAGCAGTTCTTC. The whole variable domain, remainder taken from reference TRBV14 and TRBJ2-1, is EAGVTQFPSHSVIEKGQTVTLRCDPISGHDNLYWYRRVMGKEIKFLLHFVKESKQDESGMPNNRFLAERTGGTYSTLKVQPAELEDSGVYFCASSQDRAKQFFGPGTRLTVL.

This rearrangement joins TRBV7-2 to TRBJ2-3; maybe TRBD1 (5 bases). V dropped 5 bases and J dropped 1 base, with 10 bases sitting between them. The CDR3 consists of 14 residues. In germline, CDR1 is SGHTA, CDR2 FQGNSA. CDR3 DNA sequence: TGTGCCAGCAGCCCCTGGGGCGGCACAGATACGCAGTATTTT. Protein: CASSPWGGTDTQYF.

J is TRBJ2-1 and V is TRBV28; TRBD2 matches 8 bases. Germline V gene data show CDR1 as MDHEN and CDR2 as SYDVKM. This CDR3 region has 14 residues. Unmatched junction bases numbered 5, after V lost 6 bases and J lost 4 bases. The CDR3 reads CASRISGAYNEQFF. Here the CDR3 DNA reads TGTGCCAGCAGAATTAGCGGGGCATACAATGAGCAGTTCTTC. Full variable domain (outside the CDR3, taken from reference TRBV28 and TRBJ2-1): DVKVTQSSRYLVKRTGEKVFLECVQDMDHENMFWYRQDPGLGLRLIYFSYDVKMKEKGDIPEGYSVSREKKERFSLILESASTNQTSMYLCASRISGAYNEQFFGPGTRLTVL.

The chain has TRBV10-2 and TRBJ1-1; TRBD1 aligns across 12 bases. Germline V gives CDR1 WSHSY, CDR2 SAAADI. The CDR3 is 13 amino acids. Losses at the gene ends were 8 bases for V and 4 bases for J; bases not matched to a gene: 2. The CDR3 is CASQGQGATEAFF. CDR3 in DNA: TGCGCCAGCCAGGGACAGGGGGCCACTGAAGCTTTCTTT.

The chain uses TRBV4-1 and TRBJ2-1, with D possibly matching TRBD1 (6 bases). The germline gives CDR1 MGHRA, CDR2 YSYEKL. The CDR3 consists of 13 residues. V lost 5 bases and J lost 7, with 12 bases in between. CDR3 sequence reads: CASSKQGVNEQFF. The CDR3 nucleotides read TGCGCCAGCAGCAAACAGGGCGTTAATGAGCAGTTCTTC.

V gene TRBV28 combines with J gene TRBJ1-1; possibly TRBD1 for D (5 bases). V lost 6 bases, J lost 4 bases, and 12 bases lay in between. CDR1 and CDR2 from the germline V gene are MDHEN and SYDVKM. The CDR3 totals 13 residues. The CDR3 here is CASSRTGSTEAFF. In DNA, the CDR3 is TGTGCCAGCAGCCGCACAGGTTCCACTGAAGCTTTCTTT. Supplemented by reference TRBV28 and TRBJ1-1, the full variable domain reads DVKVTQSSRYLVKRTGEKVFLECVQDMDHENMFWYRQDPGLGLRLIYFSYDVKMKEKGDIPEGYSVSREKKERFSLILESASTNQTSMYLCASSRTGSTEAFFGQGTRLTVV.